This T cell receptor (beta chain) is drawn from a study of cytomegalovirus exposure and HLA in healthy donors. Study-wide results and limits: Most of the TCR beta V segments (in an earlier analysis) were productive either about 90% or about 30% of the time. Indistinguishability led to the exclusion of some V segments, TRBV6-2 and TRBV6-3 included.

The PCR was carried out with 60 Vbeta primers and 13 Jbeta primers. In the original processing: It was a later analysis that counted 83 million or so unique TCR beta chains, of which roughly 11 million were shared. This table comes from immunoSEQ multiplex PCR, and its TCRdb copy is limited to in-frame clones, with some not included. D and trimming come from the DNA, and the V and J calls and clone size come from that table. The sample includes around 150,000 clones, about four fifths of them seen just once. Unmatched junction bases numbered 8, after V lost 6 bases and J lost 9 bases. This CDR3 has 14 residues. The germline CDR1 and CDR2 sequences are WSHSY and SAAADI. As concerns this clone: Its antigen is as yet unknown.

This receptor was taken from a man aged 45-65 years in good health and CMV-seropositive. The chain has TRBV10-2 and TRBJ2-2, with 9 bases that match TRBD1. Sequenced: PBMCs. DNA for the CDR3: TGCGCCAGCAGGATGGACAGGGGTGAATGGGAGCTGTTTTTT. Translating gives CASRMDRGEWELFF.